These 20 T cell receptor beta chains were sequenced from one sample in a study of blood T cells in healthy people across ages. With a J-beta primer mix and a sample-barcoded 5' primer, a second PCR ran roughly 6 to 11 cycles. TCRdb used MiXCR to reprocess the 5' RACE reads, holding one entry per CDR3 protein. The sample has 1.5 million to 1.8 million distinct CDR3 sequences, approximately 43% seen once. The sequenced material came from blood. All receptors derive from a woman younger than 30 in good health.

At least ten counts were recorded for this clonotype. CDR3 in amino acids: CASSQDLSSGANVLTF. The CDR3 nucleotides are TGCGCCAGCAGCCAAGATTTGTCCTCTGGGGCCAACGTCCTGACTTTC. The chain recombines TRBV4-3 with TRBJ2-6, with D unclear. This CDR3 region has 16 residues. With 0 bases removed from V and 0 bases from J, the gap between germline ends came to 6 bases. Germline CDR1 and CDR2: LGHNA and YSLEER.

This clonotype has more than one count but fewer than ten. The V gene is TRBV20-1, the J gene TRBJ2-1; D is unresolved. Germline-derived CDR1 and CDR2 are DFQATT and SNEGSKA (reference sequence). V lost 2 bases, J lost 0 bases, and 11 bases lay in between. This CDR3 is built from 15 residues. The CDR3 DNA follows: TGCAGTGCTAGACGAAGCGAGAGCTCCTACAATGAGCAGTTCTTC. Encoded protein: CSARRSESSYNEQFF.

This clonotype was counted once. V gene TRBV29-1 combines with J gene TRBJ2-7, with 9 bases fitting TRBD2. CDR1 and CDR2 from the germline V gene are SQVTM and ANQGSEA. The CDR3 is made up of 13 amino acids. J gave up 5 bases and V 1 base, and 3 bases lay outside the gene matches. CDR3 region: CSVEGASGDEQYF. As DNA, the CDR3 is TGCAGCGTTGAAGGAGCTAGCGGGGACGAGCAGTACTTC.

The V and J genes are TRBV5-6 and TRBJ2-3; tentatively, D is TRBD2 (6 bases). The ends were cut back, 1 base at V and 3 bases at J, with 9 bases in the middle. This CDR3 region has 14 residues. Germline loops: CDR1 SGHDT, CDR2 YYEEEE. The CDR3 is CASSLPGTTDTQYF. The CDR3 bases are TGTGCCAGCAGCTTGCCCGGGACTACAGATACGCAGTATTTT.

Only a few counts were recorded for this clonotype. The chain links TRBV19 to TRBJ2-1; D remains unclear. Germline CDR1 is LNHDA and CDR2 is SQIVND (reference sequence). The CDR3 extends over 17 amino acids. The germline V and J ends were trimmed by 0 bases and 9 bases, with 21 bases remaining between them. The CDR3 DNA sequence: TGTGCCAGTAGTATAGAATCCAGCCTCGCCTTTTACCCTGAGCAGTTCTTC. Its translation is CASSIESSLAFYPEQFF.

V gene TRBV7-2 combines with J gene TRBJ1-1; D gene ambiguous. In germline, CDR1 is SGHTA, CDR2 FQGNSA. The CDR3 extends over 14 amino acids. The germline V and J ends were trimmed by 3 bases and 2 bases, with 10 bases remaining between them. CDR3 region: CASSLIPGNTEAFF. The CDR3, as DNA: TGTGCCAGCAGCTTGATCCCCGGTAACACTGAAGCTTTCTTT.

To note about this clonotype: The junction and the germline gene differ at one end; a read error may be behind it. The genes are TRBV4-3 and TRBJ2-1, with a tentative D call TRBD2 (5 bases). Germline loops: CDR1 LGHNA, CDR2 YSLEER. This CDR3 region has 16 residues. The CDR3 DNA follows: TGCGCCAGCAGGCAAGTGATCGGGGTAAACTTGAATGAGCAGTTCTTC. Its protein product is CASRQVIGVNLNEQFF.

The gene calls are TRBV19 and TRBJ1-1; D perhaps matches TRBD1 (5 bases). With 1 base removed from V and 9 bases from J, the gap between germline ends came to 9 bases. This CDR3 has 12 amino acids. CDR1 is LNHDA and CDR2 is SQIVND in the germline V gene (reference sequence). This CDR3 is CASSIGQIQAFF. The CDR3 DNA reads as TGTGCCAGTAGTATAGGACAGATTCAAGCTTTCTTT.

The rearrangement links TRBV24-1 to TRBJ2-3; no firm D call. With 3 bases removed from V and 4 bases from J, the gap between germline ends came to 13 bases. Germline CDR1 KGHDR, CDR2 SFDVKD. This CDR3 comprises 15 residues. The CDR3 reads CATSDVRLSADTQYF. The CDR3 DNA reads TGTGCCACCAGTGATGTCAGACTCAGCGCAGATACGCAGTATTTT.

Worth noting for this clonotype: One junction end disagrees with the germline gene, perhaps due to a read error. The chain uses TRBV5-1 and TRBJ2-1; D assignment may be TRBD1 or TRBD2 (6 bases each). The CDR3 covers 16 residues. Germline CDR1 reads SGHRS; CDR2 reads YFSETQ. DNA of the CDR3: TGCGCCAGCAGCTTGGCCGAGGGGGGCACCTACAGTGAGCAGTTCTTC. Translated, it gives CASSLAEGGTYSEQFF.

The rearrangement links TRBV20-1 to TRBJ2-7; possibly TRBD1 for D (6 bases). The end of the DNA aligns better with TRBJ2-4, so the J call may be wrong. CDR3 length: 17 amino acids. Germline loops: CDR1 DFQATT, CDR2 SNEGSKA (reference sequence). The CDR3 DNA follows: TGCAGTGCTAGAGATCGAGGGGGATCATTGGCCAAAAACATTCAGTACTTC. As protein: CSARDRGGSLAKNIQYF.

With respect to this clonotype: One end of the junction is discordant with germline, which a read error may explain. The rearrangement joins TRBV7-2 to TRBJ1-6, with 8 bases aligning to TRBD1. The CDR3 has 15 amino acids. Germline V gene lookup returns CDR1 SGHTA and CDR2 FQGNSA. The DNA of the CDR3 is TGTGCCGGCAGCTTAGGGACAGGCACAGGGTCACCCCTCCACTTT. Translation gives CAGSLGTGTGSPLHF.

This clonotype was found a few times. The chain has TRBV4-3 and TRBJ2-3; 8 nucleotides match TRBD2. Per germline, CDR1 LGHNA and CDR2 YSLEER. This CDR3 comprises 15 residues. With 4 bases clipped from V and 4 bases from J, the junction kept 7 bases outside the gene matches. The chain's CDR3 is CASSPRSGRPDTQYF. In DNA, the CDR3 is TGCGCCAGCAGCCCCAGGAGCGGGAGACCAGATACGCAGTATTTT.

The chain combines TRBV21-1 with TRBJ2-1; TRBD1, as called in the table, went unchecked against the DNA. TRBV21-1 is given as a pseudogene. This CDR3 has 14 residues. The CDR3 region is CASSSSVRVNEQFF. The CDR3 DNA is TGTGCCAGCAGCAGTTCAGTCAGGGTCAATGAGCAGTTCTTC.

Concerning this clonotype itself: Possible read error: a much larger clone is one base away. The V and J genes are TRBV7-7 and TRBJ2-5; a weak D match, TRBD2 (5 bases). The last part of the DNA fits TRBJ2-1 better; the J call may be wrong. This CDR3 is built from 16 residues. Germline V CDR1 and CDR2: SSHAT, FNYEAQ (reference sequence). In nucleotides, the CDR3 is TGTGCTAGCAGCTTAGGTGGTCTAGCAAAGCAAGAGACCCAGTTCTTC. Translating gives CASSLGGLAKQETQFF.

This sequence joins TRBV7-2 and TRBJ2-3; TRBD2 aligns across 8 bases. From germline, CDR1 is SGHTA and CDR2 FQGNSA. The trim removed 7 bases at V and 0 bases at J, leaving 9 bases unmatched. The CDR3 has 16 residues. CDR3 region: CASTFRGLASTDTQYF. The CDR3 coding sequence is TGTGCCAGCACCTTCCGCGGACTAGCCAGCACAGATACGCAGTATTTT.

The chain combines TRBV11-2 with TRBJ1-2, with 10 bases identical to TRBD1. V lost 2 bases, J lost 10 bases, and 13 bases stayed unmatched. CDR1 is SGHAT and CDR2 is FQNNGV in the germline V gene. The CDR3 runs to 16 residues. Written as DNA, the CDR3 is TGTGCCAGCAGCTTAACGACAGGGGGCGTAGGCCATGACTACACCTTC. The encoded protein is CASSLTTGGVGHDYTF.

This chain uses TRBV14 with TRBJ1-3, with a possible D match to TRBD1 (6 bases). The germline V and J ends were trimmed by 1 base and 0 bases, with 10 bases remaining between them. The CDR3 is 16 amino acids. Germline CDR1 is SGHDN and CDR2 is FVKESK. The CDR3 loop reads CASSQAGGSSGNTIYF. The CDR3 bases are TGTGCCAGCAGCCAAGCCGGGGGCAGCTCTGGAAACACCATATATTTT.

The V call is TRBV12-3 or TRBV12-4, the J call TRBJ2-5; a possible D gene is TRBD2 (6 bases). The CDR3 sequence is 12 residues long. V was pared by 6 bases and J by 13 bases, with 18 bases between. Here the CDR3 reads CASSPEGLGPYF. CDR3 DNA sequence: TGTGCCAGCAGCCCGGAGGGGTTGGGGCCGTACTTC.

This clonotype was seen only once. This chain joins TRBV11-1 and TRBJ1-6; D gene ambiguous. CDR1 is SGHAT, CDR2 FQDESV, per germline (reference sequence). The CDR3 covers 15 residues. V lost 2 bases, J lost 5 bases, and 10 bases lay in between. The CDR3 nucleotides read TGTGCCAGCAGCTTAATAACGCCAGATAATTCACCCCTCCACTTT. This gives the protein CASSLITPDNSPLHF.